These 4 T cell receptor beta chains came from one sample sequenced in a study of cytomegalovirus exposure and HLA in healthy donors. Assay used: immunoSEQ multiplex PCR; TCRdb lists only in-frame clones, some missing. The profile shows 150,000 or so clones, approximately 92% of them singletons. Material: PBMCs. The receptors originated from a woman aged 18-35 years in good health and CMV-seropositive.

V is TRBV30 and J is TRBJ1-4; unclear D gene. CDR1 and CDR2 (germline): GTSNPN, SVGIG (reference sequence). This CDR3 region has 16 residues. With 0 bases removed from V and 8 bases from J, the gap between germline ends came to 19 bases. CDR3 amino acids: CAWSVSRRMVGEKLFF. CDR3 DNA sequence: TGTGCCTGGAGTGTATCCCGCAGGATGGTCGGCGAAAAACTGTTTTTT.

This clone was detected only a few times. DNA for the CDR3: TGTGCCAGCCTCCCGACAGGTGACTCTCAGAGCTATGGCTACACCTTC. Translating gives CASLPTGDSQSYGYTF. J is TRBJ1-2 and V is TRBV6-4, with D possibly TRBD1 on 6 matching bases. Trimming removed 8 bases at V and 4 bases at J, with 23 bases between. The germline V gene encodes CDR1 MRHNA and CDR2 SNTAGT. This CDR3 is 16 amino acids long.

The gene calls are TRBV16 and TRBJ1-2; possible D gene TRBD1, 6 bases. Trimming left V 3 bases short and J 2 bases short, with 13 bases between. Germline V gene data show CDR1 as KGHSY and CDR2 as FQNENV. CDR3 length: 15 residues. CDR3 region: CASSQGAKANYGYTF. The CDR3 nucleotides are TGTGCCAGCAGCCAGGGGGCGAAGGCGAACTATGGCTACACCTTC.

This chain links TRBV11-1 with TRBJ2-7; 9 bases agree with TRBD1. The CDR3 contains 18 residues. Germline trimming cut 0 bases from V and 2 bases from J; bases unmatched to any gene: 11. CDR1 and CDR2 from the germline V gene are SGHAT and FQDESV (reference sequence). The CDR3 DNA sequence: TGTGCCAGCAGCTTAGCGAGAAGTGGGACAGGGAATGCCTACGAGCAGTACTTC. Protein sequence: CASSLARSGTGNAYEQYF.